These T cell receptor beta chains were read from a single sample in a study of shared clonotypes between healthy human individuals. Only in-frame clones appear in the TCRdb table, and some are missing; sequencing was by immunoSEQ multiplex PCR. The data contain 450,000 to 550,000 clones, around 79% of them seen just once; the ten biggest clones take up roughly 13%. Sequencing was done on a sample of PBMCs. The receptors derive from a woman aged 40 to 50 in good health. Some clones in this sample may be carry-over from other donors' samples. Each CDR3 is given with its conserved first and last residue. Each record gives: clone size, V gene, J gene, D gene, CDR3 DNA, CDR3 protein. A D gene is named only where the DNA matches it firmly. Clone size, where shown, is once, few, many, or a class for clones that have expanded.

medium-sized	TRBV6-1	TRBJ2-7	-	TGTGCCAGCAGTGAAAGAGCGACAAGCTCCTACGAGCAGTACTTC	CASSERATSSYEQYF
-	TRBV4-2	TRBJ1-1	-	TGTGCCAGCAGCCAGGCGGACGGACGGAACACTGAAGCTTTCTTT	CASSQADGRNTEAFF
-	TRBV4-1	TRBJ2-1	TRBD2	TGCGCCAGCAGCCAAGGGACTAGCGGGAGAGGAGGTGAGCAGTTCTTC	CASSQGTSGRGGEQFF
-	TRBV18	TRBJ2-2	-	TGTGCCAGCTCACCGGCGGGGGCGGGAGAACCCGCGAACACCGGGGAGCTGTTTTTT	CASSPAGAGEPANTGELFF
few	TRBV4-3	TRBJ1-5	-	TGCGCCAGCAGCCAATCGTGGGGAGACCAGCCCCAGCATTTT	CASSQSWGDQPQHF
-	TRBV18	TRBJ2-1	TRBD2	TGTGCAGCGGGAGAGAGCTCCTACAATGAGCAGTTCTTC	CAAGESSYNEQFF
-	TRBV5-1	TRBJ2-7	-	TGCGCCAGCACTGTGGACCAAACCTACGAGCAGTACTTC	CASTVDQTYEQYF
-	TRBV7-9	TRBJ2-5	-	TGTGCCAGCAGCTACCTTAGGGGAGAGACCCAGTACTTC	CASSYLRGETQYF
-	TRBV7-3	TRBJ2-2	-	TGTGCCAGCAGCTTAAGGCTTGGGGGTAACACCGGGGAGCTGTTTTTT	CASSLRLGGNTGELFF
-	TRBV27	TRBJ1-1	-	TGTGCCAGCAGTTTAGTGCCCGGTTACATGAACACTGAAGCTTTCTTT	CASSLVPGYMNTEAFF
-	TRBV11-3	TRBJ2-3	-	TGTGCCAGCAGCTTAGCGGGAGTCACAGATACGCAGTATTTT	CASSLAGVTDTQYF
once	TRBV28	TRBJ2-2	TRBD2	TGTGCCAGCAGCTCCCCTCGGGAGGGAGGAACCGGGGAGCTGTTTTTT	CASSSPREGGTGELFF
-	TRBV27	TRBJ2-1	TRBD2	TGTGCCAGCAGTCGGACTAGCGGGAGTGATGAGCAGTTCTTC	CASSRTSGSDEQFF
few	TRBV7-9	TRBJ1-5	-	TGTGCCAGCAGCATAAGTTGGGACCTTAATCAGCCCCAGCATTTT	CASSISWDLNQPQHF
-	TRBV27	TRBJ2-7	-	TGTGCCAGCAGAACCAGGGATGGCGAGCAGTACTTC	CASRTRDGEQYF
-	TRBV11-2	TRBJ2-1	TRBD2	TGTGCCAGCAGCTTAGAACTAGCGGGTTTCTACAATGAGCAGTTCTTC	CASSLELAGFYNEQFF
-	TRBV5-1	TRBJ2-3	-	TGCGCCAGCAGCTTCGGGACCCCCTCGAGCACAGATACGCAGTATTTT	CASSFGTPSSTDTQYF
-	TRBV5-1	TRBJ2-3	TRBD2	TGCGCCAGCAGCTCAAGACTAGCGGGACGCACAGATACGCAGTATTTT	CASSSRLAGRTDTQYF
-	TRBV2	TRBJ1-4	TRBD1	TGTGCCAGCAGGGGGCCTACAGGGGAGCCTGAAAAACTGTTTTTT	CASRGPTGEPEKLFF
-	TRBV11-1	TRBJ1-4	-	TGTGCCAGCAGCACCGGGGACGGAACTAATGAAAAACTGTTTTTT	CASSTGDGTNEKLFF
once	TRBV11-2	TRBJ2-5	TRBD2	TGTGCCTGCAGCTACCGTCCGGGACTACAAGAGACCCAGTACTTC	CACSYRPGLQETQYF
-	TRBV2	TRBJ2-7	TRBD1	TGTGCCAGCAGTGTTGGGACAGGTCCTTACGAGCAGTACTTC	CASSVGTGPYEQYF
-	TRBV4-2	TRBJ2-1	-	TGTGCCAGCAGCCAAGGGTTCGAGGCGGAAGAGCAGTTCTTC	CASSQGFEAEEQFF
-	TRBV4-2	TRBJ2-2	TRBD2	TGTGCCAGCAGCCCCGGACTAGCGGGAAGCACCGGGGAGCTGTTTTTT	CASSPGLAGSTGELFF
-	TRBV5-1	TRBJ2-7	TRBD2	TGCGCCAGCAGCTTCATCTCTCTAGCGGGAGGGTACGACGAGCAGTACTTC	CASSFISLAGGYDEQYF
-	TRBV11-3	TRBJ2-1	-	TGTGCCAGCAGCTTTAGCTCGAAACCGTGGGAATACAATGAGCAGTTCTTC	CASSFSSKPWEYNEQFF
-	TRBV28	TRBJ1-4	-	TGTGCCAGCAGGATAACAGGGTTGTTAGTAGGAAAACTGTTTTTT	CASRITGLLVGKLFF
-	TRBV4-2	TRBJ2-1	TRBD2	TGTGCCAGCAGCCTTGACTTTAGCGGGAGGGGCAATGAGCAGTTCTTC	CASSLDFSGRGNEQFF
-	TRBV7-3	TRBJ2-1	TRBD2	TGTGCCAGCAGCCTAAGCGGGAACAATGAGCAGTTCTTC	CASSLSGNNEQFF
-	TRBV28	TRBJ2-2	TRBD1	TGTGCCAGCAGTCCCAATGGACAGGGCGCGAACACCGGGGAGCTGTTTTTT	CASSPNGQGANTGELFF
-	TRBV6-5	TRBJ1-1	-	TGTGCCACCACTTGGACAGCGAACACTGAAGCTTTCTTT	CATTWTANTEAFF
-	TRBV10-2	TRBJ2-7	TRBD1	TGCGCCAGCAGTGAGTCTGGACAGGGCGCAGACGAGCAGTACTTC	CASSESGQGADEQYF
-	TRBV7-2	TRBJ2-1	-	TGTGCCAGCAGCCGGGACTCGAATAAAGAAAACAATGAGCAGTTCTTC	CASSRDSNKENNEQFF
-	TRBV7-2	TRBJ2-1	-	TGTGCCAGCAGCCCTCGGACTGGGAGCTCCTACAATGAGCAGTTCTTC	CASSPRTGSSYNEQFF
-	TRBV5-8	TRBJ2-2	-	TGTGCCAGCAGCAAGCACCTAGGGGCCGGGGAGCTGTTTTTT	CASSKHLGAGELFF
once	TRBV27	TRBJ1-1	-	TGTGCCAGCAGTTTATCCCCGGGACGGCTCAATCCTTTCTTT	CASSLSPGRLNPFF
-	TRBV19	TRBJ2-3	-	TGTGCCAGTAGTTCAAGAAAGCAGGCTAGCACAGATACGCAGTATTTT	CASSSRKQASTDTQYF
-	TRBV6-5	TRBJ2-7	-	TGTGCCAGCAGTTACGGCAGGAGCTCCTACGAGCAGTACTTC	CASSYGRSSYEQYF
-	TRBV28	TRBJ2-3	TRBD2	TGTGCCAGCGCTAGCGGTCAAAGAGATACGCAGTATTTT	CASASGQRDTQYF
-	TRBV5-6	TRBJ2-7	-	TGTGCCAGCAGCTTGGCTAGGGTTTCCTACGAGCAGTACTTC	CASSLARVSYEQYF
-	TRBV7-9	TRBJ2-5	TRBD2	TGTGCCAGCAGCTTAGCCGGACTAGCGGGAGAGACCCAGTACTTC	CASSLAGLAGETQYF
-	TRBV28	TRBJ1-5	TRBD1	TGTGCCAGCAGTTTGACAGGGTTTACTCAGCCCCAGCATTTT	CASSLTGFTQPQHF